This TCR beta chain is from a study of cytomegalovirus exposure and HLA in healthy donors. As concerns this clone: Its antigen is still unknown. At one end the junction does not follow the germline gene, possibly because of a read error.

13 Jbeta primers and 60 Vbeta primers were used for the PCR. Using immunoSEQ multiplex PCR, the repertoire was profiled, and TCRdb retains in-frame clones only, with some absent. The table includes approximately 120,000 clones, around 80% detected once. Points from the study as a whole: In vitro assays verified that three CMV-associated chains recognized CMV antigens specifically. About 87% or about 30% of the time was how often most TCR beta V segments were productive, according to an earlier analysis. TCR beta V- and J-gene trimming, according to a later analysis, was linked to a missense DCLRE1C variant.

Sample: PBMCs. The clonotype was recovered from a female donor in good health and CMV-seronegative.

The DNA of the CDR3 is TGTTCCAGCAGCTTAGGAGCAGGGGTCAATGAAAAACTGTTTTTT. It codes for CSSSLGAGVNEKLFF. The V call is TRBV7-9, the J call TRBJ1-4; tentatively, D is TRBD1 (6 bases). The CDR3 is made up of 15 amino acids. Germline CDR1 SEHNR, CDR2 FQNEAQ (reference sequence).